This is a list of T cell receptor beta chains from one sample in a study of siplizumab effects on memory and regulatory T cells. Profiled with immunoSEQ multiplex PCR; TCRdb holds only in-frame clones, not every one. This sample has over 100,000 clones, with about 94% found just once. The specimen sequenced was non-Treg CD4+ T cells sorted from blood. These receptors came from a human donor in good health. Both conserved end residues are part of each CDR3. The D gene is left open where the match is weak. Only some rows state a clone size, as once, few, many or a class for expanded clones.

clone_size d_call j_call cdr3_length v_call cdr3_aa cdr3_nt
once . TRBJ1-2 12 TRBV6-5 CASSYMGGGYTF TGTGCCAGCAGTTACATGGGCGGTGGCTACACCTTC
few TRBD1 TRBJ1-2 14 TRBV28 CASSPDRDRNGYTF TGTGCCAGCAGTCCCGACAGGGATAGAAATGGCTACACCTTC
. . TRBJ2-5 13 TRBV11-2 CASSLSLMETQYF TGTGCCAGCAGCTTAAGCTTAATGGAGACCCAGTACTTC
. TRBD1 TRBJ1-4 15 TRBV6-1 CASSRDSATNEKLFF TGTGCCAGCAGTCGGGACAGTGCAACTAATGAAAAACTGTTTTTT
. . TRBJ2-5 11 TRBV18 CASSTQETQYF TGTGCCAGCTCAACCCAAGAGACCCAGTACTTC
once . TRBJ1-2 14 TRBV18 CASSPMEQGYGYTF TGTGCCAGCTCACCAATGGAACAGGGCTATGGCTACACCTTC
. . TRBJ1-5 17 TRBV19 CASSPPRDKVGYQPQHF TGTGCCAGTAGCCCCCCCCGGGACAAGGTAGGATATCAGCCCCAGCATTTT
. TRBD2 TRBJ2-3 15 TRBV30 CAWSEERGGTDTQYF TGTGCCTGGAGTGAGGAGCGGGGGGGCACAGATACGCAGTATTTT
. . TRBJ2-3 13 TRBV7-3 CASSFNLGDTQYF TGTGCCAGCAGCTTTAACCTCGGGGATACGCAGTATTTT
. TRBD1 TRBJ2-2 17 TRBV2 CASSGGQGARNTGELFF TGTGCCAGCAGCGGGGGACAGGGGGCGCGGAACACCGGGGAGCTGTTTTTT
. . TRBJ2-7 14 TRBV5-1 CASSLANAPYEQYF TGCGCCAGCAGCTTGGCGAATGCCCCCTACGAGCAGTACTTC
. . TRBJ1-1 11 TRBV7-9 CASSLTAEAFF TGTGCCAGCAGCTTGACAGCTGAAGCTTTCTTT
. . TRBJ1-2 14 TRBV19 CASSILPGATGYTF TGTGCCAGTAGTATACTCCCGGGGGCCACCGGCTACACCTTC
once TRBD2 TRBJ2-2 16 TRBV7-2 CASSPTGTSHTGELFF TGTGCCAGCAGCCCTACCGGGACTAGCCACACCGGGGAGCTGTTTTTT
. . TRBJ2-2 14 TRBV18 CASSPPASTGELFF TGTGCCAGCTCACCACCAGCTAGCACCGGGGAGCTGTTTTTT
. . TRBJ2-1 16 TRBV4-1 CASSQGRRSSYNEQFF TGCGCCAGCAGCCAAGGGCGCAGGAGCTCCTACAATGAGCAGTTCTTC
. TRBD1 TRBJ1-3 14 TRBV7-6 CASSSRDRGNTIYF TGTGCCAGCAGCTCCCGGGACAGGGGAAACACCATATATTTT
. . TRBJ2-3 16 TRBV4-1 CASSQNSQAVTDTQYF TGCGCCAGCAGCCAAAACTCACAGGCCGTCACAGATACGCAGTATTTT
. . TRBJ1-2 12 TRBV29-1 CSVWAPTYGYTF TGCAGCGTCTGGGCTCCGACCTATGGCTACACCTTC
. . TRBJ1-1 17 TRBV21-1 CASAWKGEGRVDTEAFF TGTGCCAGCGCATGGAAAGGGGAGGGGAGGGTGGACACTGAAGCTTTCTTT
once TRBD2 TRBJ2-7 15 TRBV18 CASSPVGGVVYEQYF TGTGCCAGCTCACCCGTGGGGGGGGTGGTCTACGAGCAGTACTTC
. . TRBJ1-3 16 TRBV5-1 CASSYKQGYSGNTIYF TGCGCCAGCAGCTATAAACAGGGTTACTCTGGAAACACCATATATTTT
. . TRBJ1-1 14 TRBV5-6 CASSWEGWNTEAFF TGTGCCAGCAGCTGGGAGGGATGGAACACTGAAGCTTTCTTT
. . TRBJ2-3 14 TRBV7-3 CASSQVPLGDTQYF TGTGCCAGCAGCCAGGTCCCTCTGGGGGATACGCAGTATTTT
. . TRBJ2-1 15 TRBV18 CASSPPGPGYNEQFF TGTGCCAGCTCACCACCGGGACCTGGCTACAATGAGCAGTTCTTC
. . TRBJ2-5 16 TRBV7-2 CASSLALRAVQETQYF TGTGCCAGCAGCTTAGCGCTAAGGGCAGTCCAAGAGACCCAGTACTTC
. . TRBJ1-1 14 TRBV19 CASSMVSVYTEAFF TGTGCCAGTAGTATGGTCAGTGTGTACACTGAAGCTTTCTTT
. . TRBJ1-6 13 TRBV30 CACKGVNNSPLHF TGTGCCTGCAAGGGAGTCAATAATTCACCCCTCCACTTT
. . TRBJ1-3 15 TRBV7-2 CASSKEHNSGNTIYF TGTGCCAGCAGCAAAGAGCATAACTCTGGAAACACCATATATTTT
. TRBD1 TRBJ2-1 14 TRBV19 CASSIIRGPNEQFF TGTGCCAGTAGTATTATAAGGGGGCCAAATGAGCAGTTCTTC
. . TRBJ2-1 12 TRBV5-6 CASGGAGYEQFF TGTGCCAGCGGTGGTGCCGGATATGAGCAGTTCTTC
. . TRBJ1-1 11 TRBV2 CASSVGSRAFF TGTGCCAGCAGCGTGGGCAGCCGAGCTTTCTTT
. . TRBJ1-1 12 TRBV18 CASFTGNTEAFF TGTGCCAGCTTTACAGGGAACACTGAAGCTTTCTTT
. . TRBJ2-4 12 TRBV29-1 CSSRTVKNIQYF TGCAGCTCTCGGACAGTCAAAAACATTCAGTACTTC